Listed below are T cell receptor beta chains from one sample, sequenced in a study of T cells after yellow fever vaccination. TCRdb re-analysed the 5' RACE reads in MiXCR, keeping a single row per CDR3 protein. The sample has around 88,000 distinct CDR3 sequences, about an eighth seen once. The material was CD8+ T cells not binding an NS4B(214-222) dextramer, sorted from PBMCs, obtained approximately 20 days after the first yellow fever vaccination. These receptors were taken from a man younger than 35 who received the YFV17D yellow fever vaccine. Each CDR3 is given without its conserved first and last residue. Fields, in order: J gene, clone size, D gene, V gene, CDR3 protein. A D gene is named only where the DNA matches it firmly. Clone sizes are given selectively: once, few, many, or a class where the clone is expanded.

J: TRBJ2-3; size: few; D: .; V: TRBV19; CDR3: ASSPLTVGAPDTQY
J: TRBJ2-5; size: few; D: TRBD2; V: TRBV7-9; CDR3: ASSQVDGLAETQY
J: TRBJ1-1; size: .; D: .; V: TRBV12-3/TRBV12-4; CDR3: ASSFGGLTEAF
J: TRBJ2-1; size: .; D: .; V: TRBV7-9; CDR3: ASSSFPVIMEQF
J: TRBJ1-2; size: .; D: .; V: TRBV4-2; CDR3: ASSQATGGGYGYT
J: TRBJ2-2; size: .; D: .; V: TRBV27; CDR3: ASSLSGPDRLDTGELF
J: TRBJ1-5; size: few; D: .; V: TRBV4-3; CDR3: ASSQTPQGNQPQH
J: TRBJ1-2; size: few; D: .; V: TRBV14; CDR3: ASSPVKEANYGYT
J: TRBJ2-2; size: .; D: .; V: TRBV13; CDR3: ASSLGHVYTGELF
J: TRBJ2-7; size: .; D: TRBD1; V: TRBV7-8; CDR3: ASSLVDREAYEQY
J: TRBJ2-1; size: few; D: TRBD2; V: TRBV12-3/TRBV12-4; CDR3: ASTQTSGPYNEQF
J: TRBJ2-3; size: few; D: TRBD2; V: TRBV14; CDR3: ASSQDNVGLAYSTDTQY